The clone carrying this TCR beta chain was observed a few times. Antigen specificity is unknown. The CDR3 has 16 residues. Trimming pared 5 bases from V and 6 bases from J, leaving 19 bases between. Via MiXCR, TCRdb re-called the RT-PCR reads, giving one row per CDR3 protein. The sample has hundreds of thousands of distinct CDR3 sequences, 15% to 19% seen once. These data belong to a study of response to subunit inactivated influenza vaccine. Study findings and constraints: The authors put forward the suggestion that each seasonal influenza vaccination may bring in only a limited number of new T cells.

The chain has TRBV12-3 or TRBV12-4 and TRBJ2-2; D is undetermined. This receptor was identified in a man aged 45 to 65 who received an inactivated influenza vaccine. Sequencing used PBMCs from blood, obtained 12 days after vaccination. The CDR3: CASSPKGPLLAGELFF. For the CDR3, the DNA is TGTGCCAGCAGTCCAAAAGGGCCTCTGTTAGCCGGGGAGCTGTTTTTT.